This T cell receptor (beta chain) was obtained from a study of shared clonotypes between healthy human individuals. V was trimmed by 2 bases and J by 4 bases, leaving 12 bases between them. CDR3 length equals 15 residues. Germline CDR1 is SGDLS and CDR2 is YYNGEE. The repertoire was sequenced with immunoSEQ multiplex PCR; TCRdb's copy has only in-frame clones and lacks some. Of some 2.1 million clones in the sample, 80% to 95% were seen once. CD45RO-negative, CCR7-selected cells formed the naive CD8 fraction, which excluded terminally differentiated effector memory CD45RA+ cells. Sequenced: naive CD8+ T cells from PBMCs. The chain joins TRBV9 to TRBJ2-2, with D hard to call. The TCR sequence derives from a man younger than 35 in good health. Some clones in this sample may be carry-over from other donors' samples. CDR3 protein: CASSVPSGATGELFF. The CDR3 DNA reads TGTGCCAGCAGCGTCCCTTCAGGAGCCACCGGGGAGCTGTTTTTT.